A selection of T cell receptor beta chains follows, all from one sample in a study of blood T cell repertoires in COVID-19. Using immunoSEQ multiplex PCR, the repertoire was profiled, and TCRdb retains in-frame clones only, with some absent. The repertoire has roughly 150,000 clones, under 95% of them found once; the top ten carry 4.5% to 5%. Input material: peripheral blood. The receptors were sampled from a man between 18 and 29 years old with COVID-19, enrolled during active disease. Both conserved end residues are part of each CDR3. D genes are given only for firm matches. Size is stated for part of the rows, as once, few or many counts, or as a class when the clone is expanded.

TRBJ2-3	-	15	TRBV27	-	TGTGCCAGCAGCAGCTCCGGGATTTTTACAGATACGCAGTATTTT	CASSSSGIFTDTQYF
TRBJ1-2	-	12	TRBV11-2	-	TGTGCCAGCAGCTCCCAGGTCTATGGCTACACCTTC	CASSSQVYGYTF
TRBJ1-5	-	17	TRBV6-1	once	TGTGCCAGCAGTGGCGGGGCAGAACTATTGAGGAATCAGCCCCAGCATTTT	CASSGGAELLRNQPQHF
TRBJ2-7	-	13	TRBV5-1	-	TGCGCCAGCAGCGCAGGGATAAACTACGAGCAGTACTTC	CASSAGINYEQYF
TRBJ2-3	-	15	TRBV27	-	TGTGCCAGCAGTTCCTCTGGGGCTTTTCCAGATACGCAGTATTTT	CASSSSGAFPDTQYF
TRBJ2-1	TRBD2	15	TRBV7-8	-	TGTGCCAGCAGCTTTCTAGCGGGAGGTCGGAATGAGCAGTTCTTC	CASSFLAGGRNEQFF
TRBJ1-1	-	14	TRBV5-6	-	TGTGCCAGCAGCTTGGGTCCGACAGACACTGAAGCTTTCTTT	CASSLGPTDTEAFF
TRBJ1-2	TRBD1	11	TRBV3-1/TRBV3-2	few	TGTGCCAGCAGCAGGGGGCGTGGCTACACCTTC	CASSRGRGYTF
TRBJ1-5	-	15	TRBV24-1	-	TGTGCCACCAGTGATCCCCGACAGGGCAATCAGCCCCAGCATTTT	CATSDPRQGNQPQHF
TRBJ2-1	TRBD1	15	TRBV5-5	-	TGTGCCAGCAGCGGGGGACAGGGGGCCTACAATGAGCAGTTCTTC	CASSGGQGAYNEQFF
TRBJ2-2	-	13	TRBV6-4	-	TGTGCCAGCAGCCATAGCTTCACCGGGGAGCTGTTTTTT	CASSHSFTGELFF
TRBJ1-3	-	17	TRBV5-6	-	TGTGCCAGCAGCTTGGACGGCAGGTATTCCTCTGGAAACACCATATATTTT	CASSLDGRYSSGNTIYF
TRBJ2-7	TRBD2	15	TRBV10-3	once	TGTGCCATGGGGGGAGCGGGAGGGCAGGGAAACGAGCAGTACTTC	CAMGGAGGQGNEQYF
TRBJ2-4	TRBD1	17	TRBV3-1/TRBV3-2	-	TGTGCCAGCAGCCAAGGTGGGACAGGGGGCTGGGGGGACATTCAGTACTTC	CASSQGGTGGWGDIQYF
TRBJ1-4	TRBD1	15	TRBV4-1	-	TGCGCCAGCAGCCCCTACAGGGGGCGTAATGAAAAACTGCTTTTT	CASSPYRGRNEKLLF